This T cell receptor beta chain was sequenced for a study of T-cell reconstitution after alpha-beta-depleted transplantation in children. The study's findings and limits: From newly produced T cells came most of the T-cell counts and diversity one year after transplant. After transplant, at about two months, alpha-beta T cells were reportedly derived from several hundred expanded graft clones.

Losses at the gene ends were 1 base for V and 3 bases for J; bases not matched to a gene: 3. Germline V lookup: CDR1 SGHRS, CDR2 YFSETQ. There are 15 residues in the CDR3. This clonotype came up many times. What it binds is not known. Preparation of the TCRbeta library was carried out with unique molecular identifiers. TCRdb itself ran the PCR reads through MiXCR, one entry per CDR3 protein. The sample shows some 76,000 distinct CDR3 sequences, 9.5% to 13% of them seen only once. The source material was PBMCs, sampled before TCRalphabeta/CD19-depleted stem cell transplant. The TCR was taken from a boy aged 5-17 years with acute myeloid leukemia, due to receive a stem cell transplant. The rearrangement uses TRBV5-1 and TRBJ2-3; 9 positions match TRBD1. The CDR3 sequence: CASSLTGGRTDTQYF. The CDR3 DNA reads as TGCGCCAGCAGCTTGACAGGGGGCAGGACAGATACGCAGTATTTT.